The 27 T cell receptor beta chains given below trace back to one sample, sequenced in a study of Ad26.COV2.S vaccination and SARS-CoV-2 variants. Some clones are missing from TCRdb's copy, which holds only in-frame ones; the method was immunoSEQ multiplex PCR. The sample holds a few hundred thousand clones, roughly 90% seen once. Treatment specified: some 19 received Ad26.COV2.S at low or high dose, single or two shots; about 5 received placebo; per-sample allocation not given. Repertoires come from day 63 after the first vaccine or placebo injection. The material was peripheral blood, obtained in a trial of Ad26.COV2.S vaccine versus placebo. All receptors come from a person between 18 and 65 years old who received the Ad26.COV2.S COVID-19 vaccine or a placebo.

Only one count was recorded for this clone. The CDR3 DNA sequence: TGTGCCAGCCATTGGTCCCCCGGCAGCTATGGCTACACCTTC. Encoded protein: CASHWSPGSYGYTF. This chain links TRBV6-5 with TRBJ1-2; D is unresolved. Germline CDR1 reads MNHEY; CDR2 reads SVGAGI. This CDR3 spans 14 amino acids. The V end was cut by 8 bases, the J end by 4 bases, with 17 bases between.

V gene TRBV3-1 (or the pseudogene TRBV3-2) combines with J gene TRBJ2-1; 9 bases fit TRBD2. The CDR3 length is 15 residues. J was trimmed by 1 base and V by 4 bases; bases with no gene match: 2. Looked up from germline, CDR1 is LGHDT and CDR2 is YNNKEL (reference sequence). CDR3: CASSLLAGSYNEQFF. The CDR3 nucleotides read TGTGCCAGCAGCCTTCTAGCGGGGTCCTACAATGAGCAGTTCTTC.

The rearrangement links TRBV11-3 to TRBJ2-1; TRBD2 matches at 12 bases. CDR3 length equals 19 residues. V dropped 0 bases and J dropped 8; count of bases not matched to a gene: 14. Germline CDR1 reads SGHNT; CDR2 reads YENEEA. The CDR3 here is CASSLDPRETSGSTYEQFF. Here the CDR3 DNA reads TGTGCCAGCAGCTTAGATCCGCGAGAGACTAGCGGGAGTACCTATGAGCAGTTCTTC.

The J gene is TRBJ1-5, the V gene TRBV11-2; 10 bases fit TRBD1. This CDR3 spans 16 amino acids. Looked up from germline, CDR1 is SGHAT and CDR2 is FQNNGV. With 0 bases clipped from V and 7 bases from J, the junction kept 6 bases outside the gene matches. The CDR3 DNA sequence: TGTGCCAGCAGCTTAGATCTGAGACAGGGGGCACAGCCCCAGCATTTT. This sequence encodes CASSLDLRQGAQPQHF.

This chain uses TRBV5-4 with TRBJ2-1; no clear D gene. The ends were cut back, 5 bases at V and 7 bases at J, with 13 bases in the middle. This CDR3 has 13 residues. The germline CDR1 and CDR2 sequences are SGHNT and YYREEE (reference sequence). CDR3 DNA sequence: TGTGCCAGCAGGATTGGAGCTCGGAATGAGCAGTTCTTC. The encoded protein is CASRIGARNEQFF.

This sequence joins TRBV25-1 and TRBJ1-2; D ambiguous. Trimming stripped 3 bases from V and 8 bases from J, with 7 bases between. The germline V gene encodes CDR1 MGHDK and CDR2 SYGVNS. The CDR3 length is 11 residues. The CDR3 is CASSEGNGYTF. CDR3 nucleotide sequence: TGTGCCAGCAGTGAGGGGAACGGCTACACCTTC.

The rearrangement uses TRBV5-5 and TRBJ2-1; D remains ambiguous. The CDR3 contains 13 residues. Germline loops: CDR1 SGHKS, CDR2 YYEKEE (reference sequence). Trimming shortened V by 4 bases and J by 6 bases, and 11 bases separated the two germline ends. CDR3 region: CASSAGSFNEQFF. CDR3 bases: TGTGCCAGCAGCGCCGGGTCTTTCAATGAGCAGTTCTTC. The complete variable domain, with remaining parts taken from reference TRBV5-5 and TRBJ2-1, reads DAGVTQSPTHLIKTRGQQVTLRCSPISGHKSVSWYQQVLGQGPQFIFQYYEKEERGRGNFPDRFSARQFPNYSSELNVNALLLGDSALYLCASSAGSFNEQFFGPGTRLTVL.

The chain carries TRBV10-3 and TRBJ1-3, with TRBD1 as a possible D gene (5 bases). V was clipped by 3 bases and J by 9 bases, with 6 bases between them. The CDR3 is 11 residues long. Germline CDR1 reads ENHRY; CDR2 reads SYGVKD. In nucleotides, the CDR3 is TGTGCCATCAGTGACGGGGGCACCATATATTTT. As protein: CAISDGGTIYF.

The V gene is TRBV19, the J gene TRBJ2-7, with 10 positions matching TRBD1. Trimming cost V 4 bases and J 5 bases; bases outside gene matches: 8. The CDR3 is 15 amino acids. Germline lookup yields CDR1 LNHDA and CDR2 SQIVND (reference sequence). The CDR3 here is CASSNQEGTGDEQYF. The CDR3 coding sequence is TGTGCCAGTAGTAACCAGGAAGGGACAGGGGACGAGCAGTACTTC. Using reference TRBV19 and TRBJ2-7 for the parts outside the CDR3, the full variable domain is DGGITQSPKYLFRKEGQNVTLSCEQNLNHDAMYWYRQDPGQGLRLIYYSQIVNDFQKGDIAEGYSVSREKKESFPLTVTSAQKNPTAFYLCASSNQEGTGDEQYFGPGTRLTVT.

The genes are TRBV19 and TRBJ2-6; D might be TRBD1 (6 bases). The CDR3 contains 15 residues. CDR1 and CDR2 from the germline V gene are LNHDA and SQIVND (reference sequence). Trimming took 8 bases from V and 0 from J, leaving 11 bases between them. The CDR3 bases are TGTGCCAGTGGACAACAGGGCTCTGGGGCCAACGTCCTGACTTTC. It translates to CASGQQGSGANVLTF.

V gene TRBV12-5 combines with J gene TRBJ2-3; unclear D gene. Trimming took off 5 bases at V and 1 base at J, with 7 bases between the two ends. Germline loops: CDR1 LGHNT, CDR2 FRNRAP. The CDR3 spans 13 residues. The CDR3 is CASGALGTDTQYF. CDR3 bases: TGTGCTAGTGGTGCCCTGGGCACAGATACGCAGTATTTT.

The J gene is TRBJ2-7, the V gene TRBV5-5; 7 nucleotides match TRBD2. The length of the CDR3 is 13 residues. V lost 0 bases, J lost 6 bases, and 3 bases stayed unmatched. Germline V gene sequence: CDR1 SGHKS, CDR2 YYEKEE (reference sequence). Here the CDR3 DNA reads TGTGCCAGCAGCTTGGGGGACTATCTCGAGCAGTACGTC. Residues: CASSLGDYLEQYV.

This clone was found a few times. The chain carries TRBV7-9 and TRBJ1-2, with 8 bases identical to TRBD1. Germline CDR1 reads SEHNR; CDR2 reads FQNEAQ (reference sequence). This CDR3 contains 15 residues. V lost 4 bases to trimming and J lost 0 bases; unmatched junction nucleotides: 4. The CDR3, as DNA: TGTGCCAGCAGCTCGGGACAGGCTACTAACTATGGCTACACCTTC. Encoded protein: CASSSGQATNYGYTF.

The chain carries TRBV30 and TRBJ2-7; D call uncertain. The CDR3 consists of 11 residues. Deletions cut 0 bases from V and 9 bases from J, with 9 bases between. Germline V gives CDR1 GTSNPN, CDR2 SVGIG (reference sequence). In DNA form, the CDR3 reads TGTGCCTGGAGTGTGAAGCATAGGCAGTACGTC. This translates into CAWSVKHRQYV.

This clone was seen just once. The chain has TRBV4-1 and TRBJ1-1, with D uncertain. V lost 4 bases and J lost 1, with 16 bases in between. Germline-derived CDR1 and CDR2 are MGHRA and YSYEKL. This CDR3 contains 16 residues. Here the CDR3 reads CASSRTLRGRNTEAFF. The CDR3 region has the DNA TGCGCCAGCAGCCGGACTCTTCGCGGGAGGAACACTGAAGCTTTCTTT.

The chain employs TRBV6-5 and TRBJ2-7; D uncertain. The germline V and J ends were trimmed by 5 bases and 5 bases, with 10 bases remaining between them. The CDR3 has 12 residues. Germline CDR1 MNHEY, CDR2 SVGAGI. The CDR3 sequence: CASSTYDDEQYV. The CDR3, as DNA: TGTGCCAGCAGTACCTACGATGACGAGCAGTACGTC.

The V gene is TRBV3-1 (or the pseudogene TRBV3-2), the J gene TRBJ1-2; tentative D call: TRBD1 (5 bases). V was pared by 6 bases and J by 1 base, with 15 bases between. There are 15 residues in the CDR3. Looked up from germline, CDR1 is LGHDT and CDR2 is YNNKEL (reference sequence). The CDR3 sequence is CASRPGTAVNYGYTF. CDR3 in DNA: TGTGCCAGCAGACCCGGGACTGCCGTTAACTATGGCTACACCTTC.

V and J are TRBV14 and TRBJ2-5; the D call may be TRBD1 or TRBD2 (5 bases each). This CDR3 comprises 16 residues. Germline values: CDR1 SGHDN, CDR2 FVKESK. Deletions cut 1 base from V and 0 bases from J, with 12 bases between. The CDR3 DNA reads as TGTGCCAGCAGCCAAGTGACCGGGGCGTACCAAGAGACCCAGTACTTC. Translated, it gives CASSQVTGAYQETQYF. Based on the CDR3 plus reference TRBV14 and TRBJ2-5, the full variable domain is EAGVTQFPSHSVIEKGQTVTLRCDPISGHDNLYWYRRVMGKEIKFLLHFVKESKQDESGMPNNRFLAERTGGTYSTLKVQPAELEDSGVYFCASSQVTGAYQETQYFGPGTRLLVL.

This chain uses TRBV3-1 (or the pseudogene TRBV3-2) with TRBJ1-1; D gene ambiguous. The CDR3 length is 11 residues. The germline gives CDR1 LGHDT, CDR2 YNNKEL (reference sequence). Trimming took off 5 bases at V and 5 bases at J, with 6 bases between the two ends. CDR3 sequence (DNA): TGTGCCAGCAGCGGAGGGACTGAAGCTTTCTTT. This translates into CASSGGTEAFF.

The rearrangement joins TRBV11-3 to TRBJ2-7, with D unresolved. Trimming took off 2 bases at V and 4 bases at J, with 9 bases between the two ends. Germline V gene lookup returns CDR1 SGHNT and CDR2 YENEEA. This CDR3 has 13 residues. The CDR3 sequence: CASSLRRDYEQYF. The CDR3 DNA is TGTGCCAGCAGCTTACGCCGAGATTACGAGCAGTACTTC.

The chain employs TRBV9 and TRBJ1-2; weak D call: TRBD1 (6 bases). CDR3 length: 18 residues. The germline gives CDR1 SGDLS, CDR2 YYNGEE. Deletions cut 4 bases from V and 5 bases from J, with 27 bases between. The CDR3 region has the DNA TGTGCCAGCAGCCCGAAACTAAGGGGCAACAGGGTAGGATATGGCTACACCTTC. Translated, it gives CASSPKLRGNRVGYGYTF.

This clone came up many times. The V gene is TRBV25-1, the J gene TRBJ1-2; D is unresolved. The germline V gene encodes CDR1 MGHDK and CDR2 SYGVNS. Trimming pared 8 bases from V and 5 bases from J, leaving 18 bases between. This CDR3 has 14 residues. The CDR3 reads CASAKSTARYGYTF. The CDR3 DNA follows: TGTGCCAGCGCCAAGAGTACAGCCCGTTATGGCTACACCTTC.

This rearrangement joins TRBV4-1 to TRBJ2-1; possible D gene TRBD2, 5 bases. The CDR3 totals 17 residues. Germline-derived CDR1 and CDR2 are MGHRA and YSYEKL. Trimming removed 0 bases at V and 0 bases at J, with 12 bases between. The chain's CDR3 is CASSQEGSGSSYNEQFF. The CDR3 DNA is TGCGCCAGCAGCCAAGAAGGAAGCGGTAGCTCCTACAATGAGCAGTTCTTC.

This chain uses TRBV5-8 with TRBJ2-1; 9 bases are shared with TRBD2. This CDR3 contains 15 residues. In germline, CDR1 is SGHTS, CDR2 YDEGEE. V lost 0 bases, J lost 5 bases, and 3 bases stayed unmatched. CDR3 sequence (DNA): TGTGCCAGCAGCTTGGTCTTAGCGGGAGACAATGAGCAGTTCTTC. Encoded protein: CASSLVLAGDNEQFF.

J is TRBJ2-1 and V is TRBV6-2 or TRBV6-3, with 7 nucleotides matching TRBD1. Germline CDR1 reads MNHEY; CDR2 reads SVGEGT. This CDR3 contains 15 residues. V lost 4 bases and J lost 5; bases outside the gene matches: 8. The DNA for the CDR3 is TGTGCCAGCAGTTCCTATCGGGACAGTCACAATGAGCAGTTCTTC. This encodes CASSSYRDSHNEQFF.

This chain joins TRBV6-1 and TRBJ2-7; maybe TRBD1 (6 bases). V lost 2 bases to trimming and J lost 6 bases, with 17 bases between them. The CDR3 is made up of 15 amino acids. The germline CDR1 and CDR2 sequences are MNHNS and SASEGT. CDR3 coding DNA: TGTGCCAGCAGTGAACCCCGCAGGGGCCAAGGCGAGCAGTACTTC. Translation: CASSEPRRGQGEQYF.

The J gene is TRBJ1-5, the V gene TRBV5-1, with a weak D call TRBD1 (6 bases). The germline CDR1 and CDR2 sequences are SGHRS and YFSETQ. V lost 2 bases, J lost 6 bases, and 24 bases lay in between. The CDR3 runs to 18 residues. The CDR3 spells CASSFKPTGGDFTQPQHF. CDR3 coding DNA: TGCGCCAGCAGCTTTAAACCGACAGGAGGGGATTTCACTCAGCCCCAGCATTTT.